This TCR beta chain was retrieved from a study of blood T cell repertoires in COVID-19. The overall study: The study drew acute and convalescent COVID-19 samples from the United States, Italy and Spain. Nucleic acid was either cDNA or gDNA, and it came from T cells, B-cell-depleted T cells, or PBMCs.

Assay: immunoSEQ multiplex PCR; the TCRdb copy retains only in-frame clones and omits some. This repertoire shows about 300,000 clones, around 88% found once; its top ten account for about 4.6%. Sequences were obtained from peripheral blood. The receptor's source is a man aged 40-55 years with acute or convalescent COVID-19.

The CDR3: CAISSSLETQYF. The CDR3 DNA sequence: TGTGCCATCAGTTCGTCCCTTGAGACCCAGTACTTC. The V and J genes are TRBV10-3 and TRBJ2-5, with D hard to call. Trimming left V 5 bases short and J 5 bases short, with 9 bases between. This CDR3 has 12 residues. CDR1 and CDR2 from the germline V gene are ENHRY and SYGVKD.